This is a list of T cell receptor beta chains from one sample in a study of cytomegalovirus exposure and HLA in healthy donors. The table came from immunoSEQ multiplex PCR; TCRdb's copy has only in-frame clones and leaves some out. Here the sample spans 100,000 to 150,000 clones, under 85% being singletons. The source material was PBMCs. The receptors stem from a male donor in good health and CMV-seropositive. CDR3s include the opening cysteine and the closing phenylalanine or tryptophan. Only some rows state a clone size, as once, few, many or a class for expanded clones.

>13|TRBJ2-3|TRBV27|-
CATRTASTDTQYF
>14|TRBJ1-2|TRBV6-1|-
CASSKEIQDYGYTF
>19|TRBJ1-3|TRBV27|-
CASSYLRDRGLNFGNTIYF
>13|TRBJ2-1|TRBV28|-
CASSGGNYNEQFF
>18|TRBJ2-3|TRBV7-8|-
CASSIPEREPSSTDTQYF
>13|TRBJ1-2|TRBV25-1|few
CASSRGQVVGYTF
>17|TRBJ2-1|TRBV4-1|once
CASSLRTSGGAANEQFF
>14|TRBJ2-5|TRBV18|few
CASSPTASLETQYF
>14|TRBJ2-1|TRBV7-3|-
CASSSWEGYNEQFF
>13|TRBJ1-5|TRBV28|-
CASRQGGSQPQHF
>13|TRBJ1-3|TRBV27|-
CASSSGRGNTIYF
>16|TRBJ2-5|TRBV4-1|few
CASSQAADKSLETQYF
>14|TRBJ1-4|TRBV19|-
CASSTPGDSEKLFF
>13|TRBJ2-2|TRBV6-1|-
CASSERGYGELFF
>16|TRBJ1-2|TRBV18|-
CASSPVYAQTNYGYTF
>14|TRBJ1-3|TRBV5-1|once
CASSLAGYGNTIYF
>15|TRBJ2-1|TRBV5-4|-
CASSASGIRLDEQFF
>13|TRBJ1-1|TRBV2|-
CASRQGGAPEAFF
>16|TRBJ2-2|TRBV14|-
CASSQNRGADTGELFF
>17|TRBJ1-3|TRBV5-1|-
CASSALGQGASGNTIYF
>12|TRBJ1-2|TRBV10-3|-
CAISSPTGGYTF
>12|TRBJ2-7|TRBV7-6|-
CASSERTGAIDF
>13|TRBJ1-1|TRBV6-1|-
CASTTRTGTEAFF
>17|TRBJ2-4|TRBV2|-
CASGPVRAGGSGNIQYF
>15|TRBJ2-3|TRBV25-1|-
CASSKTSGGGDTQYF
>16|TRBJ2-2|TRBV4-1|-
CASRKVDREGVGELFF
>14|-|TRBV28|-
CASSPSGLPYEQYF
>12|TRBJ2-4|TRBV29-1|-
CSVVLGKDSQYF
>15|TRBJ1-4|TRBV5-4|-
CASSRGSGANEKLFF
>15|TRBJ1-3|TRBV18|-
CASSPRQGAGNTIYF
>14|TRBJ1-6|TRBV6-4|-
CASSDFQNNSPLHF
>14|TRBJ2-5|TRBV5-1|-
CASSLAAQVQTQYF
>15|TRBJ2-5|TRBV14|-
CASSQEPQGQETQYF
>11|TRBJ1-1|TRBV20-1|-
CSATQGTEAFF
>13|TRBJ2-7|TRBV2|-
CANGDRAPYEQYF
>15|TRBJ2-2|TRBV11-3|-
CASSPFRGNTGELFF
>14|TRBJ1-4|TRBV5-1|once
CASSLGSEGEKLFF
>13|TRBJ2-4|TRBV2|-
CASTRGGLDIQYF
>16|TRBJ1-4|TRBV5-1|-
CASSIGTAHPNEKLFF
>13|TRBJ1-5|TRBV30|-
CAWRGQGHSPQHF
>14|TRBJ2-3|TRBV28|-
CASGKAGYTDTQYF
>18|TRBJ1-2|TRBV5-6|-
CASSFGLRQGHSHYGYTF
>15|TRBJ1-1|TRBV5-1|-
CASSLAGGSYTEAFF
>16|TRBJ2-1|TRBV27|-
CASSPTTSATNNEQFF
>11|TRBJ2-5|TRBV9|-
CASSPVETQYF
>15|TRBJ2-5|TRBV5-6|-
CASRPTSGGPETQYF
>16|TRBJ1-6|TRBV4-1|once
CASSQLGGGRNSPLHF
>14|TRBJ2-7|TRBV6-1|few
CATLDAGLAYEQYF
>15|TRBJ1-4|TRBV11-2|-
CASRRTGGQNEKLFF
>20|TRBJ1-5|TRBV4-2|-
CASSHEDGRGTGRGNQPQHF